This TCR beta chain originates from a study of blood T cell repertoires in COVID-19. Looking at the study overall: Whether acute or convalescent, the COVID-19 samples came from the United States, Italy and Spain. Sources were T cells, B-cell-depleted T cells, or PBMCs; the material itself was cDNA or gDNA.

Source study methods: Reference gene primer amplification in the assay estimated nucleated cell counts. Assay used: immunoSEQ multiplex PCR; TCRdb lists only in-frame clones, some missing. V, J and clone size are taken as reported in that table, and D and trimming were inferred from the DNA itself. The data show about 190,000 clones, about nine tenths seen once. Looked up from germline, CDR1 is LGHDT and CDR2 is YNNKEL (reference sequence). Trimming pared 3 bases from V and 2 bases from J, leaving 13 bases between. The CDR3 loop spans 15 amino acids. Sample: peripheral blood. The TCR comes from a man aged 40-55 years with acute or convalescent COVID-19. V is TRBV3-1 (or the pseudogene TRBV3-2) and J is TRBJ1-1; tentative D call: TRBD1 (5 bases). CDR3 sequence: CASSQARVFNTEAFF. CDR3 DNA sequence: TGTGCCAGCAGCCAGGCCAGGGTTTTTAACACTGAAGCTTTCTTT.